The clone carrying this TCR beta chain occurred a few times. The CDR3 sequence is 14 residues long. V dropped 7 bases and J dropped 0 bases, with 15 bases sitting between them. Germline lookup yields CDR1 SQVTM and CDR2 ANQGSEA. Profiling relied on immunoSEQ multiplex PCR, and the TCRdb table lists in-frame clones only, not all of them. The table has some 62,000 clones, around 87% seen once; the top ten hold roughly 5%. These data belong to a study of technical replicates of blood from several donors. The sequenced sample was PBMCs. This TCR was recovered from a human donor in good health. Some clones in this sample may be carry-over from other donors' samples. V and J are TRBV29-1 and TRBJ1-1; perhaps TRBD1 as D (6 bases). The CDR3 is CSAAGQSMNTEAFF. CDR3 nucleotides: TGCAGCGCCGCAGGACAGAGCATGAACACTGAAGCTTTCTTT.